This T cell receptor beta chain was identified in a study of CD8+CD57+ T cells in acquired aplastic anemia. This clonotype was found a few times. Antigen: not known. Profiling that covered TCR beta VDJ and CDR3 relied on genomic DNA as its template. TCRdb called the reads again in MiXCR, with one record for every CDR3 protein. This sample carries 150,000 to 200,000 distinct CDR3 sequences, over 60% of them seen once, and the ten largest clones take under 60%. Study-level points and caveats: Patients and healthy controls showed no significant CD8+ Simpson's diversity difference. The study identified around 28 CD8+ CDR3 sequences shared by patients and controls.

The V gene lost 5 bases and the J gene lost 0 bases, with 8 bases spanning the gap. Germline loops: CDR1 SEHNR, CDR2 FQNEAQ (reference sequence). The CDR3 runs to 13 residues. V gene TRBV7-9 combines with J gene TRBJ2-7; no clear D. Specimen: sorted CD4+, CD8+, or CD8+CD57+ T cells (not recorded which) from PBMCs. This receptor was identified in a human donor with severe aplastic anemia or a healthy control (not recorded which). CDR3 bases: TGTGCCAGCAGCGAGCCTAGCTCCTACGAGCAGTACTTC. It is translated as CASSEPSSYEQYF.